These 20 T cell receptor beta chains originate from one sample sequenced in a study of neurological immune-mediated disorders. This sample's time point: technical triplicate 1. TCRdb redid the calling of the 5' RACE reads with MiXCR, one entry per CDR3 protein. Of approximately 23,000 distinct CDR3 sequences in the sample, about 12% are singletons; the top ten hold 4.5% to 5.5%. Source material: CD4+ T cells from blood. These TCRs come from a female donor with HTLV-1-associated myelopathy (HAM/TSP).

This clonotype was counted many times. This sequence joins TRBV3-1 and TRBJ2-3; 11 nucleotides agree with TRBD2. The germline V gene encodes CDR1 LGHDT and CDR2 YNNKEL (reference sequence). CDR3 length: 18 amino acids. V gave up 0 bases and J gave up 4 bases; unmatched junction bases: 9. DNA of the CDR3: TGTGCCAGCAGCCAAGAGGTGTGGACTAGCGGGTTCGCAGATACGCAGTATTTT. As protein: CASSQEVWTSGFADTQYF.

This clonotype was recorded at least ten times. CDR3 sequence: CASSPEGEIAKNIQYF. CDR3 in DNA: TGTGCCAGTAGCCCTGAGGGAGAGATAGCCAAAAACATTCAGTACTTC. V is TRBV19 and J is TRBJ2-4; D may be TRBD2 (5 bases). Germline V gene sequence: CDR1 LNHDA, CDR2 SQIVND (reference sequence). The CDR3 totals 16 residues. Trimming left V 6 bases short and J 0 bases short, with 15 bases between.

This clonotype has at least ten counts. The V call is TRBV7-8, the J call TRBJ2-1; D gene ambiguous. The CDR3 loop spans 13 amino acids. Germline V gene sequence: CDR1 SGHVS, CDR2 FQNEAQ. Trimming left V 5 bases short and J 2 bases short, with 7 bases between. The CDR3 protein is CASSLGTYNEQFF. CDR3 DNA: TGTGCCAGCAGCCTAGGGACCTACAATGAGCAGTTCTTC.

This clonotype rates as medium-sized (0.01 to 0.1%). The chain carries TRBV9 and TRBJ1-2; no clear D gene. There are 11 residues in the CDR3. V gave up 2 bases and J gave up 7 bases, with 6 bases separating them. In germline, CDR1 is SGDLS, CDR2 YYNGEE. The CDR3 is CASSVAGGYTF. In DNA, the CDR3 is TGTGCCAGCAGCGTCGCTGGTGGCTACACCTTC. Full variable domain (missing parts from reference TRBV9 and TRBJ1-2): DSGVTQTPKHLITATGQRVTLRCSPRSGDLSVYWYQQSLDQGLQFLIQYYNGEERAKGNILERFSAQQFPDLHSELNLSSLELGDSALYFCASSVAGGYTFGSGTRLTVV.

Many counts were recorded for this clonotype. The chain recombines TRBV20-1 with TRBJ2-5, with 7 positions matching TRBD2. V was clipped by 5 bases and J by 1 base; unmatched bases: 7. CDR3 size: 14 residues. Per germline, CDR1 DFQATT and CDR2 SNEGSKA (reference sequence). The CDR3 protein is CSAVNPGGQETQYF. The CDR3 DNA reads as TGCAGTGCTGTCAATCCGGGGGGCCAAGAGACCCAGTACTTC.

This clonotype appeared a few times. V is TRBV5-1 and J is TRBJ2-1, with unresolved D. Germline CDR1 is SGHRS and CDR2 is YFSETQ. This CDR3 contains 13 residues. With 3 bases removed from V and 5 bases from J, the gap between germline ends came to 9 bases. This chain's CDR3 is CASSYGRDNEQFF. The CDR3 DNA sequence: TGCGCCAGCAGCTACGGACGGGACAATGAGCAGTTCTTC.

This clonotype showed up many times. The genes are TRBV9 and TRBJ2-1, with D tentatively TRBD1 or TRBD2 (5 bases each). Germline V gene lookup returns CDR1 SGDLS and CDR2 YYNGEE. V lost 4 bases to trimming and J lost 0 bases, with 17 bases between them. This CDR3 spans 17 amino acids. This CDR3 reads CASSRWLGTSSYNEQFF. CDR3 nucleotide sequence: TGTGCCAGCAGCCGGTGGTTGGGGACCAGCTCCTACAATGAGCAGTTCTTC. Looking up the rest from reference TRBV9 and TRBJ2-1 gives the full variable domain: DSGVTQTPKHLITATGQRVTLRCSPRSGDLSVYWYQQSLDQGLQFLIQYYNGEERAKGNILERFSAQQFPDLHSELNLSSLELGDSALYFCASSRWLGTSSYNEQFFGPGTRLTVL.

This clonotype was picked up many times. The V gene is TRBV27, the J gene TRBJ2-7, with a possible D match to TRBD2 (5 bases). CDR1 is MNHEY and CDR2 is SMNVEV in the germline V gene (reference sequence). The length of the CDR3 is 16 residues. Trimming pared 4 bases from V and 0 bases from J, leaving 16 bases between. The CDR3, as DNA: TGTGCCAGCAGTTCCCCGACAAGCGGACTCTCCTACGAGCAGTACTTC. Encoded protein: CASSSPTSGLSYEQYF.

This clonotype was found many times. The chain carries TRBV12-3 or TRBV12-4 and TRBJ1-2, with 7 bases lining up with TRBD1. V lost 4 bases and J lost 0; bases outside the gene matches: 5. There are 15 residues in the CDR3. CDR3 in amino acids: CASSSLGTANYGYTF. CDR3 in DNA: TGTGCCAGCAGTTCCCTCGGGACAGCTAACTATGGCTACACCTTC.

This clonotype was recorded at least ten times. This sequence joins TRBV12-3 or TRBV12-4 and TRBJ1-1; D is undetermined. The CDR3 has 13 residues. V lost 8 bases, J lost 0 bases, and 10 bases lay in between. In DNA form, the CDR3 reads TGTGCCAGCGCATCGACCATGAACACTGAAGCTTTCTTT. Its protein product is CASASTMNTEAFF.

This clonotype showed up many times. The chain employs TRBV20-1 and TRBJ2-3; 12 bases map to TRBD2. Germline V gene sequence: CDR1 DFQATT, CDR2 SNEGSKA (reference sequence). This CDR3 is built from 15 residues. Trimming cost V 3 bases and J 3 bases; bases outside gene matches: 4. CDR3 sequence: CSARASGRGTDTQYF. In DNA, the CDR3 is TGCAGTGCTAGGGCTAGCGGGAGGGGGACAGATACGCAGTATTTT.

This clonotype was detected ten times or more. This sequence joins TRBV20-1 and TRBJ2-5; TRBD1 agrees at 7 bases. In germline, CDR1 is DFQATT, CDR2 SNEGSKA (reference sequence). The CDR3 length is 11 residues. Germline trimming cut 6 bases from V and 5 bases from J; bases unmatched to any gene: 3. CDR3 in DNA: TGCAGTGCCGACAGGGCGGAGACCCAGTACTTC. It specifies CSADRAETQYF.

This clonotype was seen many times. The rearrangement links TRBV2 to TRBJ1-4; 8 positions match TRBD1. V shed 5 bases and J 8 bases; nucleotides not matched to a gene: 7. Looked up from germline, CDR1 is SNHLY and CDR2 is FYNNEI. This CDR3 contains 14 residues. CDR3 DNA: TGTGCCAGCAGTAAGACAGGGGAGTTCGAAAAACTGTTTTTT. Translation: CASSKTGEFEKLFF.

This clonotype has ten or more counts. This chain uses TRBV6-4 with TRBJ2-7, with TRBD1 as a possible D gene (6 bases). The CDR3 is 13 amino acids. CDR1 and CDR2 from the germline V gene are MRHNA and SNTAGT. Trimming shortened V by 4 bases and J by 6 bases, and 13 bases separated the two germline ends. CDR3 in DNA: TGTGCCAGCAGTGGGGGGCCCCCATCCGAGCAGTACTTC. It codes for CASSGGPPSEQYF.

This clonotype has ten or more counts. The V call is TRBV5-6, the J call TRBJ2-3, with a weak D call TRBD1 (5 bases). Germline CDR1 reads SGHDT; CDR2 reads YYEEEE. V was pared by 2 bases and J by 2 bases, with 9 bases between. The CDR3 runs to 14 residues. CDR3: CASSLTGHTDTQYF. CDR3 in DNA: TGTGCCAGCAGCTTAACAGGCCACACAGATACGCAGTATTTT.

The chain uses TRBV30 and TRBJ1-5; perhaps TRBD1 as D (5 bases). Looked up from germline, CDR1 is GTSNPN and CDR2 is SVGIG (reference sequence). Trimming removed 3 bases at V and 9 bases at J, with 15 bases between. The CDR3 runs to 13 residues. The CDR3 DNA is TGTGCCTGGAGAGTTCGGGGGACTGGGCCCCAGCATTTT. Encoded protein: CAWRVRGTGPQHF.

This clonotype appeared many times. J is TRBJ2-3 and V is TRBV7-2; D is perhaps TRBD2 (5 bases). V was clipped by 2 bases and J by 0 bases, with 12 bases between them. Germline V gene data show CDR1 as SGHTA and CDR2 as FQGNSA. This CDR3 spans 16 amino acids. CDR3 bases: TGTGCCAGCAGCTTACTTAGCGACCCTAGCACAGATACGCAGTATTTT. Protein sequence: CASSLLSDPSTDTQYF.

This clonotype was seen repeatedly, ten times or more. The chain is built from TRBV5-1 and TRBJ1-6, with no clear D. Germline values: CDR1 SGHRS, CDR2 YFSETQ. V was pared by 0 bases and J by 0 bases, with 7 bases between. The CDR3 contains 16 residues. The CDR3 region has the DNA TGCGCCAGCAGCTTGGCGGATGGCTCCTATAATTCACCCCTCCACTTT. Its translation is CASSLADGSYNSPLHF.

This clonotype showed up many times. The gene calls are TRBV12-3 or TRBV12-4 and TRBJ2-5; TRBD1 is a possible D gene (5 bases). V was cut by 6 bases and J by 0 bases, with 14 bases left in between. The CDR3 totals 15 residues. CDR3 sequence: CASSPIPGNQETQYF. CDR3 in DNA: TGTGCCAGCAGCCCAATCCCAGGGAACCAAGAGACCCAGTACTTC.

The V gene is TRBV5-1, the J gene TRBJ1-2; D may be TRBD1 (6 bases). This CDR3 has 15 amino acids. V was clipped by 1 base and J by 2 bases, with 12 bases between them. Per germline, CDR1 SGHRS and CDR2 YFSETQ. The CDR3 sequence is CASSLLEGGNYGYTF. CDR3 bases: TGCGCCAGCAGCTTGTTAGAGGGGGGCAACTATGGCTACACCTTC.